A single sample is the source of the 17 T cell receptor beta chains below, sequenced in a study of PD-1 blockade in classical Hodgkin lymphoma. The time point denotes: cycle 4 day 1 (C4D1), after more than 5 weeks of nivolumab. All trial patients relapsed after autologous stem cell transplantation. Purification of CD4+ T cells from thawed PBMCs was achieved by magnetic negative selection. Sequencing used immunoSEQ multiplex PCR; TCRdb keeps in-frame clones, though not all of them. The table shows about 17,000 clones, with 78% occurring only once. The sample here was CD4+ T cells from blood, taken before the fourth cycle of nivolumab. Receptors were obtained from a human donor with classical Hodgkin lymphoma.

This chain connects TRBV4-1 to TRBJ2-1; 9 nucleotides align to TRBD2. V was pared by 0 bases and J by 4 bases, with 4 bases of the junction left unmatched. There are 16 residues in the CDR3. Germline CDR1 reads MGHRA; CDR2 reads YSYEKL. The CDR3 sequence is CASSQEVAGGYNEQFF. The CDR3 DNA reads TGCGCCAGCAGCCAAGAAGTGGCGGGAGGGTACAATGAGCAGTTCTTC.

This chain joins TRBV5-8 and TRBJ2-6; D unresolved. V shed 1 base and J shed 4 bases, with 9 bases lying between them. The CDR3 has 15 amino acids. Germline-derived CDR1 and CDR2 are SGHTS and YDEGEE. This CDR3 reads CASSLRALGANVLTF. DNA of the CDR3: TGTGCCAGCAGCTTGAGGGCACTCGGGGCCAACGTCCTGACTTTC.

The genes are TRBV25-1 and TRBJ1-3; D perhaps matches TRBD1 (6 bases). The CDR3 has 16 amino acids. Germline CDR1 MGHDK, CDR2 SYGVNS. The ends were cut back, 5 bases at V and 0 bases at J, with 14 bases in the middle. DNA of the CDR3: TGTGCCAGCAGTAGCCCGGGACACAGCTCTGGAAACACCATATATTTT. Translating it yields CASSSPGHSSGNTIYF.

This chain uses TRBV11-3 with TRBJ2-2, with D possibly matching TRBD2 (5 bases). V was clipped by 5 bases and J by 6 bases, with 16 bases between them. The CDR3 has 15 residues. Germline CDR1 and CDR2: SGHNT and YENEEA. The CDR3 DNA follows: TGTGCCAGCAGCCCGGGGTCTGGTGAGGCCGGGGAGCTGTTTTTT. It yields the protein CASSPGSGEAGELFF.

CDR3 DNA sequence: TGTGCCGTTAAGATAGGGGGCTCTAACTATGGCTACACCTTC. Its protein product is CAVKIGGSNYGYTF. The chain links TRBV6-5 to TRBJ1-2; 7 nucleotides agree with TRBD1. Losses at the gene ends were 11 bases for V and 0 bases for J; bases not matched to a gene: 9. CDR1 is MNHEY and CDR2 is SVGAGI in the germline V gene. The CDR3 sequence is 14 residues long.

Of note for this clone: Additional DNA sequences in this sample encode the identical CDR3. The chain employs TRBV19 and TRBJ2-1; 11 bases match TRBD2. The germline gives CDR1 LNHDA, CDR2 SQIVND (reference sequence). This CDR3 is 16 amino acids long. Trimming cost V 3 bases and J 4 bases; bases outside gene matches: 5. The CDR3 DNA is TGTGCCAGTAGTATTCTCGGGACTAGCGGTTACAATGAGCAGTTCTTC. Protein: CASSILGTSGYNEQFF.

This chain joins TRBV28 and TRBJ2-7; 9 bases map to TRBD2. The J segment lost 7 bases and the V segment lost 8 bases, leaving 9 bases of the junction unmatched. The CDR3 has 13 residues. The germline V gene has CDR1 MDHEN and CDR2 SYDVKM. Written as DNA, the CDR3 is TGTGCCAGCTTATTAGCGGGAGCTCGGGAGCAGTACTTC. Protein product: CASLLAGAREQYF.

This sequence joins TRBV5-6 and TRBJ1-2; 7 bases fit TRBD1. Germline V gene lookup returns CDR1 SGHDT and CDR2 YYEEEE. The trim removed 4 bases at V and 2 bases at J, leaving 5 bases unmatched. This CDR3 region has 14 residues. In nucleotides, the CDR3 is TGTGCCAGCAGCGGACCGGGACAGAACTATGGCTACACCTTC. Translated: CASSGPGQNYGYTF.

This clone was observed a handful of times. V and J are TRBV12-5 and TRBJ1-5, with TRBD1 matching 8 bases. The CDR3 extends over 16 amino acids. The V gene's germline CDR1 is LGHNT and CDR2 FRNRAP. V trimming: 0 bases; J trimming: 9 bases; junction bases outside the gene matches: 10. CDR3 coding DNA: TGTGCTAGTGGTTTGGTACGACAGGGGCGGTGGTGGCCCCAGCATTTT. This translates into CASGLVRQGRWWPQHF.

DNA of the CDR3: TGTGCCAGCTCACCGGGACTAGCGGGAACAGATACGCAGTATTTT. Amino acid sequence: CASSPGLAGTDTQYF. V is TRBV9 and J is TRBJ2-3, with 13 bases identical to TRBD2. This CDR3 has 15 residues. Germline V lookup: CDR1 SGDLS, CDR2 YYNGEE. The trim removed 7 bases at V and 3 bases at J, leaving 5 bases unmatched.

The CDR3: CASSLYLTGGTSYGYTF. In DNA, the CDR3 is TGTGCCAGCTCACTATACTTGACAGGGGGCACGAGCTATGGCTACACCTTC. The chain carries TRBV18 and TRBJ1-2; 10 bases are a match to TRBD1. Germline lookup yields CDR1 KGHSH and CDR2 LQKENI. The V and J ends lost 4 bases and 4 bases, in that order; junction bases with no gene match: 12. The CDR3 has 17 residues. Complete variable domain (other parts from reference TRBV18 and TRBJ1-2): NAGVMQNPRHLVRRRGQEARLRCSPMKGHSHVYWYRQLPEEGLKFMVYLQKENIIDESGMPKERFSAEFPKEGPSILRIQQVVRGDSAAYFCASSLYLTGGTSYGYTFGSGTRLTVV.

This clone was seen a few times. The chain employs TRBV2 and TRBJ2-2, with TRBD2 identical over 7 bases. V lost 6 bases to trimming and J lost 6 bases; unmatched junction nucleotides: 7. The germline V gene has CDR1 SNHLY and CDR2 FYNNEI. The CDR3 consists of 14 residues. This chain's CDR3 is CASRGGTTAGELFF. Written as DNA, the CDR3 is TGTGCCAGCAGGGGCGGGACTACGGCCGGGGAGCTGTTTTTT.

The CDR3, as DNA: TGTGCCAGTAGTAACAGGCCCCACTCTGGAAACACCATATATTTT. It yields the protein CASSNRPHSGNTIYF. The V and J genes are TRBV19 and TRBJ1-3; the D gene is possibly TRBD1 (5 bases). There are 15 residues in the CDR3. Trimming removed 4 bases from V and 0 bases from J, with 10 bases in between. Germline V gives CDR1 LNHDA, CDR2 SQIVND (reference sequence).

This rearrangement joins TRBV10-3 to TRBJ2-5; 7 bases match TRBD2. J lost 2 bases, V lost 8 bases, and 5 bases had no gene match. This CDR3 spans 13 amino acids. Germline V CDR1 and CDR2: ENHRY, SYGVKD. In nucleotides, the CDR3 is TGTGCCATCGGGGCGGGAGCTCAAGAGACCCAGTACTTC. Encoded protein: CAIGAGAQETQYF.

This clone was recorded only once. The V gene is TRBV19, the J gene TRBJ1-4; D is unresolved. The CDR3 has 14 amino acids. Germline-derived CDR1 and CDR2 are LNHDA and SQIVND (reference sequence). V was pared by 7 bases and J by 0 bases, with 9 bases between. The CDR3 protein is CASNNRATNEKLFF. CDR3 nucleotides: TGTGCCAGTAATAACAGAGCAACTAATGAAAAACTGTTTTTT.

The chain is built from TRBV2 and TRBJ2-1; possibly TRBD1 or TRBD2 for D (5 bases each). V lost 2 bases, J lost 8 bases, and 13 bases lay in between. The CDR3 spans 14 residues. The germline V gene has CDR1 SNHLY and CDR2 FYNNEI. CDR3 amino acids: CASSEQGMRDEQFF. CDR3 coding DNA: TGTGCCAGCAGTGAACAGGGAATGCGGGATGAGCAGTTCTTC.

J is TRBJ2-1 and V is TRBV18; 7 bases match TRBD1. This CDR3 is 13 amino acids long. Germline V gives CDR1 KGHSH, CDR2 LQKENI. Trimming cost V 5 bases and J 7 bases; bases outside gene matches: 5. The CDR3 loop is CASSAQQGNEQFF. The CDR3 DNA follows: TGTGCCAGCTCAGCACAACAGGGGAATGAGCAGTTCTTC.